This TCR beta chain was identified during a study of cytomegalovirus exposure and HLA in healthy donors (dated by TCRdb to 2017 to 2019). Some background on the complete study: In an earlier analysis of several hundred of the donors, 250 to 300 Gb of sequence data and 90 million to 130 million unique TCR beta sequences from about 179 million T cells were reported. Roughly 300 gigabases of sequencing data and tens of millions of unique TCR sequences were included in an early release covering about 700 HLA-typed donors. Of the roughly 400 genotyped donors, around 81% fell in the genetic ancestry cluster associated with self-reported Caucasian donors. The study aimed to test whether signatures of past pathogen exposure could be identified by cataloging public T cell receptors. The study used immunosequencing to profile the T cell repertoires of approximately 640 subjects and linked those repertoires to cytomegalovirus serostatus. Besides the first cohort of roughly 700 subjects, a separate validation cohort made up of around 120 different subjects was used. To predict cytomegalovirus infection status, the study brought together high-throughput TCR immunosequencing, statistical association of individual TCRs with disease status, and machine learning. To study patterns of TCR occurrence, a later analysis re-analyzed previously published TCR beta repertoires from 650 to 750 donors and added high-resolution HLA genotyping. Rather than drawing on any new phenotypic data, the later analysis identified candidate immune exposures from TCR beta sequences and the way those sequences occurred across donors. In an earlier analysis of over 550 of the donors, high-throughput TCR beta sequencing was used to judge whether each TCR beta V gene segment behaved as functional or pseudogenic. Donor age, sex, ethnicity and CMV serostatus were compiled together with the repertoire data. Genome-wide SNP genotypes for about 60% of the roughly 700 donors were used in a later genetic analysis, which treated that subset as a discovery cohort. Every repertoire in the discovery cohort had been generated on one and the same sequencing platform. HLA typing included class I and class II loci at four-digit resolution. The number of donors typed differed by locus, with roughly 629-640 for A, B, C, DRB1 and DQB1, 522 for DQA1, 600 to 610 for DPA1, and around 430 for DPB1. Five DR-DQ haplotypes were handled as single units for association and clustering, since linkage in the cohort was strong. On average, 235,054 unique TCR beta nucleotide sequences were sequenced per donor among 398 genotyped donors of the cohort, with 15% to 20% of those sequences being non-productive.

Libraries were made using the immunoSEQ multiplex PCR assay. For the multiplex PCR, a mixture combining 60 forward primers for TCR Vbeta segments and 13 reverse primers for TCR Jbeta segments was used. The CDR3 region of rearranged TCR beta genes was amplified from genomic DNA with a multiplex PCR assay. Amplified TCR beta libraries were sequenced as 87-base-pair reads on the Illumina HiSeq System. In the paper's pipeline: In a later analysis, 80 million or so unique TCR beta chains were counted across the roughly 610 repertoires, and roughly 11 million of these chains were shared by at least two donors. Raw reads were error-corrected and collapsed into unique sequences with a nearest-neighbor algorithm that merged closely related sequences to remove PCR and sequencing errors. Alignment of CDR3 sequences to IMGT reference sequences was used to assign V, D and J gene segments. Each retained sequence needed at least a six-nucleotide match to both a V gene segment and a J gene segment. Rearrangements were classified as productive when the CDR3 lacked stop codons and remained in frame with V and J, and all other rearrangements were classified as non-productive. CDR3 was defined according to IMGT convention as the region running from the second conserved V-encoded cysteine to the conserved J-encoded phenylalanine. Sequences without an unambiguous match to a single V gene segment were excluded from the earlier analysis of approximately 600 of the donors. In an earlier analysis of a few hundred of the donors, V segments were called functional above 56.7% productive rearrangements and were called segregating when the between-donor standard deviation exceeded 5%. A statistical classification framework was built for diagnosing cytomegalovirus status from the catalog of TCR beta chain sequences. In a later analysis, TCR nucleotide sequences were compared against IMGT/GENE-DB human TR gene sequences so that V and J genes could be assigned. A later analysis assigned CDR3 sequences and most-parsimonious VDJ recombination scenarios with the TCRdist pipeline. In a later analysis, every TCR beta chain was defined by the combination of its CDR3 amino acid sequence and its V-gene family, and reads without a unique V-gene family were dropped. To address suspected cross-contamination and a sequencing artifact, a later analysis removed approximately 600 highly shared, low-generation-probability nucleotide sequences. In a later analysis, a clonal expansion index for each public chain was calculated from normalized within-repertoire ranks of inferred template counts. A later analysis computed generation probabilities with a VDJ recombination model fitted to out-of-frame rearrangements, and checked the results against IGoR. A later analysis scored TCR-TCR, TCR-HLA and TCR-CMV co-occurrence with hypergeometric tests, applying a repertoire-size bias correction to TCR pairs. False discovery rates were estimated in a later analysis by permuting HLA or CMV assignments 20 times. In a later analysis, co-occurring TCRs were grouped using DBSCAN, with TCRdist sequence similarity added in when clustering inside HLA-allele-positive subsets. For co-occurrence clustering, repertoires with fewer than 30,000 or more than 120,000 public chains were excluded, along with roughly 5 repertoires with anomalous nucleotide sharing. Imported from immuneACCESS, the table was reduced by TCRdb to in-frame sequences with V and J called. These copies leave out some clones; in studies compared against another copy, an unresolved V gene accounts for under half, and the cause of the remainder is not known. V and J calls and clone size are those listed in that table; D and trimming were worked out from the DNA. The sample's records list tens of thousands of clones. Under 15% of the sample rests with the top ten.

Compared with germline, V lacks 1 base and J lacks 5 bases; bases without a gene match: 16. Looking up the germline V gene yields CDR1 SGHAT and CDR2 FQNNGV. The CDR3 contains 19 residues, cysteine and phenylalanine counted. The retained sequence is limited to the CDR3, 57 bases, with the frame set at the first base. In regard to this clone: Its antigen specificity is not known.

The cohort comprised 666 healthy bone marrow donors. All cohort members were sampled while nominally healthy, although unrecorded immune exposures were likely present. The donor was CMV seropositive and was included in the group of 250 to 300 seropositive cohort members. A peripheral blood sample was provided by each donor, and peripheral blood mononuclear cells were used for TCR beta sequencing. The Qiagen DNeasy Blood Extraction Kit was used to extract genomic DNA from the blood cell samples. Results and caveats for the whole study, not just this receptor: A further reported finding was that TCR beta sequences accurately predicted the HLA-A and HLA-B alleles for most subjects in the first cohort. In an earlier analysis of approximately 590 of the donors, most TCR beta V segments were observed in productive rearrangements about 90% or about 30% of the time, broadly matching IMGT annotations. Correlated functional status among segregating V segments might reflect linkage disequilibrium, but an unknown experimental factor could not be ruled out. According to a later genetic analysis, donors in an Asian-associated ancestry cluster had fewer N-insertions in productive TCRs than the roughly 670-donor mean. In this cohort, only TCR beta chains were sequenced, and detectable features were limited by the absence of alpha or paired-chain data. Compared with equally common non-associated chains, HLA-associated TCR beta chains in a later analysis were more clonally expanded and had lower generation probabilities. Because counts were too low, seventeen rarely observed V segments, including chromosome 9 orphons, were left out of the earlier analysis of 587 of the donors. The presence/absence analyses assumed that sequencing depth was roughly uniform across donors, and that assumption may not be true. In a later analysis, several top co-occurrence clusters were reported to appear linked to parvovirus B19, influenza, CMV and Epstein-Barr virus. The study gave a list of about 150 TCR beta chains associated with cytomegalovirus. The classifier was reported to diagnose cytomegalovirus status with high specificity and sensitivity in both the original cohort and the validation cohort. An association between a missense DCLRE1C variant and V-gene and J-gene trimming of TCR beta chains was found in a later genetic analysis and replicated in an independent cohort. A group of highly shared sequence variants was considered likely to be a technical artifact of the sequencing pipeline. Some IMGT-functional V segments, including TRBV6-2 and TRBV6-3, could not be distinguished by the 87-base-pair reads and were therefore excluded. The only immune exposure information available for the cohort was CMV serostatus. A later analysis associated 16,951 TCR beta sequences with specific HLA alleles at a false discovery rate of 0.05. Because HLA typing was unavailable for some donors at each locus, only the typed subset was used in association tests. When HLA alleles, especially DR and DQ, strongly co-occurred, TCR associations were difficult to assign to individual alleles. In a later analysis, most CMV-associated TCR beta chains were found to appear HLA-restricted, with HLA associations seemingly driven largely by CMV exposure. While some public TCRs were present in many individuals, most TCR sequences turned up only very rarely across donors. According to the authors, the approach could potentially be generalized to other disease states and immunological phenotypes. A few of the identified cytomegalovirus-associated TCR beta chains were confirmed in vitro to be specific for cytomegalovirus antigens. In a later analysis, TCR association rates were found to vary across HLA loci, with the most associated TCRs seen for DRB1 alleles and the fewest for HLA-C alleles.

The sample taken for sequencing was PBMCs. This chain joins TRBV11-2 to TRBJ2-5; TRBD2 aligns with 10 central bases. The TCR originated in a man in his late teens or twenties in good health and CMV-seropositive. The CDR3 amino acid sequence is: CASSLVRVRLAGVGETQYF. The DNA reads TGTGCCAGCAGCTTAGTTCGAGTACGGCTAGCGGGAGTCGGGGAGACCCAGTACTTC.